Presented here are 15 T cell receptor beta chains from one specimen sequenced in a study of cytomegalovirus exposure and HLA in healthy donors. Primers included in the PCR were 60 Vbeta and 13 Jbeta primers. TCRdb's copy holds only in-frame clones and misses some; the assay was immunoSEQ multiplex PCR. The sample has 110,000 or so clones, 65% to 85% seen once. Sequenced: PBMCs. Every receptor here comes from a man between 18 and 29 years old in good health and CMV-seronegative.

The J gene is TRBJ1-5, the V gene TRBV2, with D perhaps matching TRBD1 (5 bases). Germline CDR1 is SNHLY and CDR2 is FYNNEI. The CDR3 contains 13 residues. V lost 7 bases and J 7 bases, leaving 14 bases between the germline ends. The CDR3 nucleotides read TGTGCCAGCATGGGGGGGGTATCGCAGCCCCAGCATTTT. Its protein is CASMGGVSQPQHF. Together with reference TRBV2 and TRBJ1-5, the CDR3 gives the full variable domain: EPEVTQTPSHQVTQMGQEVILRCVPISNHLYFYWYRQILGQKVEFLVSFYNNEISEKSEIFDDQFSVERPDGSNFTLKIRSTKLEDSAMYFCASMGGVSQPQHFGDGTRLSIL.

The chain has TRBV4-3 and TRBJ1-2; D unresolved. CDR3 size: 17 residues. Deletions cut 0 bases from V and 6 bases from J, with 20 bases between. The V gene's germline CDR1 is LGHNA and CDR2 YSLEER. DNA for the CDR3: TGCGCCAGCAGCCAAGACCCGACGGGAGGTAGTTTCGATGGCTACACCTTC. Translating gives CASSQDPTGGSFDGYTF.

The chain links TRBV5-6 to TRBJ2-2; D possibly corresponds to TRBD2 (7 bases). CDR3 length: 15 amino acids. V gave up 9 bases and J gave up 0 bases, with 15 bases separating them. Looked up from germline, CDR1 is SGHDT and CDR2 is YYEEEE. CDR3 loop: CATKGGRTNTGELFF. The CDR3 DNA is TGTGCCACGAAGGGGGGGCGCACGAACACCGGGGAGCTGTTTTTT.

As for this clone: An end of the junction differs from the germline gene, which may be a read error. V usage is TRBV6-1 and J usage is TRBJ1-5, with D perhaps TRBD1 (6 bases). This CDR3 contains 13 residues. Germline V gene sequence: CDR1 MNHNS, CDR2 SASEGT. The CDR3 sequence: CASNERGFQPQHF. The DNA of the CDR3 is TGTGCCAGCAATGAAAGGGGGTTCCAGCCCCAGCATTTT.

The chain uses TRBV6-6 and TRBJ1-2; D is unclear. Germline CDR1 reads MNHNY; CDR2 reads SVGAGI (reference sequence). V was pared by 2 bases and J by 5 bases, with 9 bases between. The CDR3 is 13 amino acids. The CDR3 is CASSYGPVYGYTF. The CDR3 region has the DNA TGTGCCAGCAGTTACGGGCCCGTGTATGGCTACACCTTC.

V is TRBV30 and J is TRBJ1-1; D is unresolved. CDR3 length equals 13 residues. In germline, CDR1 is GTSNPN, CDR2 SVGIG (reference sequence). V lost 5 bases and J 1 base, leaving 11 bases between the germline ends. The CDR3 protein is CAWGGVRNTEAFF. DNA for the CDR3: TGTGCCTGGGGAGGAGTTAGGAACACTGAAGCTTTCTTT.

CDR3 nucleotide sequence: TGTGCCAGCAGTTACAGGCAAGTCCGAGGCTATGAGCAGTTCTTC. Amino acids: CASSYRQVRGYEQFF. The genes are TRBV6-5 and TRBJ2-1; D is unresolved. The CDR3 spans 15 residues. The V gene lost 2 bases and the J gene lost 8 bases, with 16 bases spanning the gap. Germline V CDR1 and CDR2: MNHEY, SVGAGI.

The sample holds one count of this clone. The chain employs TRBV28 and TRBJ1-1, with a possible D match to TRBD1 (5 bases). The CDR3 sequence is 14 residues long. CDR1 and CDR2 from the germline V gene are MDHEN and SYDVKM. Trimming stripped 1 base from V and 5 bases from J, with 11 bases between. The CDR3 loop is CASSLFQGRTEAFF. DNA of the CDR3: TGTGCCAGCAGTTTATTCCAGGGTCGGACTGAAGCTTTCTTT.

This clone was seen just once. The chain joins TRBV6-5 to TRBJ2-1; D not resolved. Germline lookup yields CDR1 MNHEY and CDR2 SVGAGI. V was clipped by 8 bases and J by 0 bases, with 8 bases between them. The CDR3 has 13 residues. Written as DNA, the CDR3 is TGTGCCAGCGGGCCCAGCTCCTACAATGAGCAGTTCTTC. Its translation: CASGPSSYNEQFF.

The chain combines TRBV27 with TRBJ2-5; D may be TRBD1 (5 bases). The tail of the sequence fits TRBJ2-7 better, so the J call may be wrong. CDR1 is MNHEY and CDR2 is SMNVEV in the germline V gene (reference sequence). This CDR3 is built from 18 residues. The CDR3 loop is CASSLEARGGRTTYEQYF. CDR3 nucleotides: TGTGCCAGCAGTTTAGAAGCAAGGGGTGGCAGGACAACCTACGAGCAGTACTTC.

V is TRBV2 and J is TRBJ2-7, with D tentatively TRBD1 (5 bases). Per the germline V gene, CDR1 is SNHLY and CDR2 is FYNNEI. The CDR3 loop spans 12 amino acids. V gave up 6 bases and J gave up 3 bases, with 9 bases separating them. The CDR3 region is CASSADSYEQYF. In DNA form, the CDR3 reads TGTGCCAGCAGCGCCGACAGCTACGAGCAGTACTTC. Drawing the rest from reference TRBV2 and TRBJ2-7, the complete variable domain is EPEVTQTPSHQVTQMGQEVILRCVPISNHLYFYWYRQILGQKVEFLVSFYNNEISEKSEIFDDQFSVERPDGSNFTLKIRSTKLEDSAMYFCASSADSYEQYFGPGTRLTVT.

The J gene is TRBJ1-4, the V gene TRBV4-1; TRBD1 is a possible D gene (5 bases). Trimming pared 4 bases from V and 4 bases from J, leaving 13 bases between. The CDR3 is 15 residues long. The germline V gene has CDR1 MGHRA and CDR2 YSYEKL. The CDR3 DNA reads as TGCGCCAGCAGCCCCCGCGACAGCCTTAATGAAAAACTGTTTTTT. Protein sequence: CASSPRDSLNEKLFF.

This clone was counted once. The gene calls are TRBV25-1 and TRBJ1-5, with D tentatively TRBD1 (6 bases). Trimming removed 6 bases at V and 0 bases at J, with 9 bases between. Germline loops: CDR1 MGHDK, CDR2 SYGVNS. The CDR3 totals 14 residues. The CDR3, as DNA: TGTGCCAGCAGCGGACAGTATAGCAATCAGCCCCAGCATTTT. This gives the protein CASSGQYSNQPQHF.

CDR3 region: CASSLLTNYEQYF. The CDR3 bases are TGCGCCAGCAGCCTCTTAACAAATTACGAGCAGTACTTC. The V call is TRBV4-3, the J call TRBJ2-7; no definite D call. CDR1 is LGHNA and CDR2 is YSLEER in the germline V gene. With 4 bases removed from V and 4 bases from J, the gap between germline ends came to 11 bases. This CDR3 spans 13 amino acids.

The CDR3 DNA follows: TGCGCCAGCAGCTTGGGATATAGTACAGGAGGGGACGAGCAGTACTTC. Translation: CASSLGYSTGGDEQYF. The chain employs TRBV5-1 and TRBJ2-7; the D gene is possibly TRBD2 (6 bases). This CDR3 contains 16 residues. The ends were cut back, 0 bases at V and 5 bases at J, with 18 bases in the middle. Germline V gene sequence: CDR1 SGHRS, CDR2 YFSETQ.